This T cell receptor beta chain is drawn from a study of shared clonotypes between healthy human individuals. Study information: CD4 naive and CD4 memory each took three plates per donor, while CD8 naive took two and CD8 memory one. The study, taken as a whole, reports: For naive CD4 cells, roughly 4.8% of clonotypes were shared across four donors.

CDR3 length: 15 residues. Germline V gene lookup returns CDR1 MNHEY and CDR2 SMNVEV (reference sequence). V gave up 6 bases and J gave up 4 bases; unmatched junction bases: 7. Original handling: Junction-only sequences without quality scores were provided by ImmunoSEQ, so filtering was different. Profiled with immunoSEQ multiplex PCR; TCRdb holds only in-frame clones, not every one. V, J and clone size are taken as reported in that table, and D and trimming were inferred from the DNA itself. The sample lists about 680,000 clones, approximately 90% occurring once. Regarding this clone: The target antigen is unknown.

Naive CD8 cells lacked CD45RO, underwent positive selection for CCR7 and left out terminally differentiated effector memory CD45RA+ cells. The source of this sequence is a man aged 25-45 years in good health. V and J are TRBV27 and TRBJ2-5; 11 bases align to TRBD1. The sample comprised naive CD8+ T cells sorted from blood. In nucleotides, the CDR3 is TGTGCCAGCAGATCAATGGACAGGGGGCTAGAGACCCAGTACTTC. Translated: CASRSMDRGLETQYF.